This is a list of T cell receptor beta chains from one sample in a study of Graves' ophthalmopathy and Graves' hyperthyroidism. In TCRdb, the multiplex PCR reads were re-called with MiXCR into one record per CDR3 protein. Here the sample spans over a million distinct CDR3 sequences, about two fifths being singletons. Sequencing used peripheral blood or thyroid tissue (not recorded which). The receptor set was obtained from an adult man with Graves' hyperthyroidism. Each CDR3 is given with its conserved first and last residue. Each record gives: clone size, CDR3 length, V gene, J gene, D gene, CDR3 DNA, CDR3 protein. The D gene is left open where the match is weak. A row's size may be missing; if present it is once, few, many or a size class.

-	12	TRBV7-2	TRBJ1-2	-	TGTGCCAGCAGCGGACCGAGGGGTGCTGAAGCTTTC	CASSGPRGAEAF
many	14	TRBV7-9	TRBJ1-4	-	TGTGCCAGCAGCTCTAGTTCAACTAATGAAAAACTGTTTTTT	CASSSSSTNEKLFF
many	16	TRBV15	TRBJ1-6	TRBD1	TGTGCCGCCAGCAGGGACAGGCCGGCCAATAATTCACCCCTCCACTTT	CAASRDRPANNSPLHF
few	14	TRBV6-6	TRBJ2-5	-	TGTGCCAGCAGTTACTCGAAGAGGGAAGAGACCCAGTACTTC	CASSYSKREETQYF
few	14	TRBV29-1	TRBJ2-5	-	TGCAGCGTTGAAGATAAAGGGAACCAAGAGACCCAGTACTTC	CSVEDKGNQETQYF
few	15	TRBV7-8	TRBJ2-5	-	TGTGCCAGCAGCTTTAGGGGGGGGACACAAGAGACCCAGTACTTC	CASSFRGGTQETQYF
-	14	TRBV6-2/TRBV6-3	TRBJ1-2	-	TGTGCCAGCAGTTACTCGACCCCAAGCCGAGGCTACACCTTC	CASSYSTPSRGYTF
-	17	TRBV7-2	TRBJ2-7	-	TGTGCCAGCTACAGGGAAATGGACTGGCGGGCAAGCCACGAGCAGTACTTC	CASYREMDWRASHEQYF
-	11	TRBV20-1	TRBJ1-1	-	TGCAGGATTCCGAGGGGGACTGAAGCTTTCTTT	CRIPRGTEAFF
many	13	TRBV10-3	TRBJ2-7	-	TGTGCCATCAAGACAGGTCCTACCTACGAGCAGTACTTC	CAIKTGPTYEQYF
few	17	TRBV12-3/TRBV12-4	TRBJ2-2	TRBD1	TGTGCCAGCAGCCCGAATCCGGGACAGGGGCACACCGGGGAGCTGTTTTTT	CASSPNPGQGHTGELFF
-	14	TRBV29-1	TRBJ2-2	TRBD1	TGCAGCGTTGGGACAGGGGGAGGCACCGGGGAGCTGTTTTTT	CSVGTGGGTGELFF
many	11	TRBV7-9	TRBJ1-2	-	TGTGCCAGCAGCTTAGGGCGGGACTACACCTTC	CASSLGRDYTF
-	16	TRBV7-9	TRBJ2-5	-	TGTGCCAGCAGCTTAGGATCGCGACAGCCTCAAGAGACCCAGTACTTC	CASSLGSRQPQETQYF
-	15	TRBV10-3	TRBJ1-3	-	TGTGCCACCCGGGAGCAGGGGACATTCGGAAACACCATATATTTT	CATREQGTFGNTIYF
few	13	TRBV29-1	TRBJ2-2	TRBD2	TGCAGCGTTGGGACTAGCGGGACCGGGGAGCTGTTTTTT	CSVGTSGTGELFF